This is a list of T cell receptor beta chains from one sample in a study of CD8 T cells in Susac syndrome. TCRdb independently ran MiXCR on the immunoSEQ multiplex PCR reads; one entry per CDR3 protein. The table shows about 200,000 distinct CDR3 sequences, with 95% occurring only once. Sequenced: CD4+ T cells from PBMCs. Receptors originate from a human donor in good health. CDR3s include the opening cysteine and the closing phenylalanine or tryptophan. The D gene is left open where the match is weak. Some rows mark clone size as missing; the rest say once, few, many or name a class of expanded clone.

v_gene	len	j_gene	d_gene	abundance	CDR3nt	CDR3aa
TRBV20-1	14	TRBJ1-5	NA	NA	TGCAGTGCCCATGGGGTCCTTAGCAATCAGCCCCAGCATTTT	CSAHGVLSNQPQHF
TRBV9	14	TRBJ1-2	NA	NA	TGTGCCAGCAGCGCGGCTACTTTTAGCTATGGCTACACCTTC	CASSAATFSYGYTF
TRBV5-1	15	TRBJ1-2	NA	NA	TGCGCCAGCAGCTTGGATATGAGGCCTAACTATGGCTACACCTTC	CASSLDMRPNYGYTF
TRBV5-1	12	TRBJ1-5	NA	few	TGCGCCAGCAGCTTGGCCGGTCAGCCCCAGCATTTT	CASSLAGQPQHF
TRBV20-1	15	TRBJ2-1	NA	NA	TGCAGTGCTAGAAGCCCGAGGGACCGGATTAATGAGCAGTTCTTC	CSARSPRDRINEQFF
TRBV20-1	12	TRBJ2-3	NA	once	TGCAGTGCCCCCCCCGACACAGATACGCAGTATTTT	CSAPPDTDTQYF
TRBV10-3	16	TRBJ2-1	TRBD2	NA	TGTGCCATCGGCGAGGCGGGAGGGCCGTCGCGGAATGAGCAGTTCTTC	CAIGEAGGPSRNEQFF
TRBV29-1	13	TRBJ1-5	TRBD1	once	TGCAGCGTTGCGACAGGGGGCTATCAGCCCCAGCATTTT	CSVATGGYQPQHF
TRBV13	13	TRBJ2-1	TRBD2	NA	TGTGCCAGCAGTGGCCTAGCGGCGGATGAGCAGTTCTTC	CASSGLAADEQFF
TRBV29-1	12	TRBJ2-7	TRBD1	NA	TGCAGCGTAGGGGACAGCTCCTACGAGCAGTACTTC	CSVGDSSYEQYF
TRBV20-1	16	TRBJ2-1	TRBD1	NA	TGCAGTGCTTACGACAGGGTTAGAAGCTCCTACAATGAGCAGTTCTTC	CSAYDRVRSSYNEQFF
TRBV20-1	14	TRBJ2-5	TRBD1	NA	TGCAGTGCTGAAACCTTGGGACAGAAAGAGACCCAGTACTTC	CSAETLGQKETQYF
TRBV28	13	TRBJ2-5	NA	NA	TGTGCCAGCAGTGCCTACCAGCAAGAGACCCAGTACTTC	CASSAYQQETQYF
TRBV5-1	12	TRBJ1-1	NA	NA	TGCGCCAGCAGCTGGGACGGCACTGAAGCTTTCTTT	CASSWDGTEAFF
TRBV3-1	16	TRBJ2-5	NA	NA	TGTGCCAGCACCCCCTCATTCGGGGACGCACGGGAGACCCAGTACTTC	CASTPSFGDARETQYF
TRBV6-2/TRBV6-3	13	TRBJ1-6	NA	NA	TGTGCCAGCAGGGCAGGAGGGTATTCACCCCTCCACTTT	CASRAGGYSPLHF
TRBV29-1	12	TRBJ2-5	NA	NA	TGCAGCGTAGAAAGGGAAGGGGAGACCCAGTACTTC	CSVEREGETQYF
TRBV18	14	TRBJ2-1	NA	NA	TGTGCCAGCTCACCCGACGCGGGCCCCCTAAGCGGAATCTTC	CASSPDAGPLSGIF
TRBV3-1	11	TRBJ2-2	NA	NA	TGTGCCAGCAGCCGCACCGGGGAGCTGTTTTTT	CASSRTGELFF
TRBV29-1	15	TRBJ2-2	TRBD2	NA	TGCAGCGTCCTAGGAGCGGGAGGGCCCACCGGGGAGCTGTTTTTT	CSVLGAGGPTGELFF
TRBV12-3/TRBV12-4	13	TRBJ1-2	NA	NA	TGTGCCAGCAGTTTATCGGGGAGTGAAGGCTACACCTTC	CASSLSGSEGYTF
TRBV11-2	15	TRBJ2-3	NA	NA	TGTGCCAGCAGCTTCCCAGGCCAGCGCACAGATACGCAGTATTTT	CASSFPGQRTDTQYF
TRBV10-3	15	TRBJ2-3	NA	NA	TGTGCCATCAGCCGCCGTGAGAGCACCACAGATACGCAGTATTTT	CAISRRESTTDTQYF
TRBV5-1	13	TRBJ1-4	NA	NA	TGCGCCAGCAGCTTAAGGATGAGTGAAAAACTGTTTTTT	CASSLRMSEKLFF
TRBV19	13	TRBJ2-6	NA	NA	TGTGCCAGTCAGTCGGCTGGGGCCAACGTCCTGACTTTC	CASQSAGANVLTF
TRBV25-1	15	TRBJ2-4	NA	NA	TGTGCCAGCAGTGATAGGAAGGTAGCCAAAAACATTCAGTACTTC	CASSDRKVAKNIQYF
TRBV30	14	TRBJ1-5	TRBD1	NA	TGTGCCTGGACAGGGACAGGGGCCAATCAGCCCCAGCATTTT	CAWTGTGANQPQHF
TRBV11-2	15	TRBJ2-1	NA	NA	TGTGCCAGCAGCTTGGTGGCTAGCCGGGTCACGGGGGAGTTCTTC	CASSLVASRVTGEFF
TRBV20-1	13	TRBJ2-1	NA	NA	TGCAAAGCGGGTAGCAGGGATAATAATGAGCAGTTCTTC	CKAGSRDNNEQFF
TRBV7-9	16	TRBJ2-1	TRBD2	NA	TGTGCCAGCAGCCCAGCGGGAATGGGCTCCTACAATGAGCAGTTCTTC	CASSPAGMGSYNEQFF
TRBV20-1	15	TRBJ2-3	NA	NA	TGCAGTGCTAGGCGCGGCGCGGCCTTCCGTGATACGCAGTATTTT	CSARRGAAFRDTQYF
TRBV12-3/TRBV12-4	13	TRBJ1-1	TRBD1	NA	TGTGCCAGCAGTCCAGACAGGGTCACTGAAGCTTTCTTT	CASSPDRVTEAFF
TRBV7-2	16	TRBJ2-4	NA	NA	TGTGCCAGCAGCCCTACTACCGACCTAGCCAAAAACATTCAGTACTTC	CASSPTTDLAKNIQYF
TRBV9	17	TRBJ1-2	TRBD1	NA	TGTGCCAGCAGCGTAGACGATGGGGCAGGGGGGCCCTATGGCTACACCTTC	CASSVDDGAGGPYGYTF
TRBV29-1	13	TRBJ1-1	NA	NA	TGCAGCGTATCAGGGGACCCGAACACTGAAGCTTTCTTT	CSVSGDPNTEAFF
TRBV12-3/TRBV12-4	15	TRBJ1-6	NA	NA	TGTGCCAGCAGCCCGGGGAACTCCTATAATTCACCCCTCCACTTT	CASSPGNSYNSPLHF
TRBV12-3/TRBV12-4	14	TRBJ2-1	TRBD2	NA	TGTGCCAGCACCATAGCGGGGATCAACAATGAGCAGTTCTTC	CASTIAGINNEQFF
TRBV20-1	13	TRBJ1-4	TRBD1	NA	TGCAGTGCTGCGGACAGGGGAGGCGAAAAACTGTTTTTT	CSAADRGGEKLFF
TRBV3-1	14	TRBJ1-2	NA	NA	TGTGCCAGCAGCCTCCGAGGAAGGGGCGGAGGCTACACCTTC	CASSLRGRGGGYTF
TRBV12-3/TRBV12-4	11	TRBJ1-2	NA	NA	TGTGCCAGCAGTATGCGGCAGGGCTACACCTTC	CASSMRQGYTF
TRBV5-4	15	TRBJ2-5	NA	NA	TGTGCCAGCAGCTTGTTTCCGGGTGGGTTGGAGACCCAGTACTTC	CASSLFPGGLETQYF